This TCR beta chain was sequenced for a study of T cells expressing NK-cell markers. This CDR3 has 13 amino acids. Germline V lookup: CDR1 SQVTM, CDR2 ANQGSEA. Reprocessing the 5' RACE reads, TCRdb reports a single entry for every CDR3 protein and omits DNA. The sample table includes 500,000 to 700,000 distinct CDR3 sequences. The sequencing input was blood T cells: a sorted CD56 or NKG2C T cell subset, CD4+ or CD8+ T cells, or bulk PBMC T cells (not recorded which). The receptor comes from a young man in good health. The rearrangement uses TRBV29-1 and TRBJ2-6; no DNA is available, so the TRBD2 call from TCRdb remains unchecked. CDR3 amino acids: CSALEGGANVLTF. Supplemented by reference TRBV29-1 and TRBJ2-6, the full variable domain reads SAVISQKPSRDICQRGTSLTIQCQVDSQVTMMFWYRQQPGQSLTLIATANQGSEATYESGFVIDKFPISRPNLTFSTLTVSNMSPEDSSIYLCSALEGGANVLTFGAGSRLTVL.